The next 26 T cell receptor beta chains were all read from a single sample in a study of T cell repertoires in cytomegalovirus infection. Via MiXCR, TCRdb re-called the reads, giving one row per CDR3 protein. The sample shows about 830,000 distinct CDR3 sequences, over 25% of them seen only once. These receptors' targets are unknown. Sequences were derived from cultured CD8+ T cells from PBMCs, sampled from culture after CMV antigen stimulation. These receptors came from a human donor in good health (CMV status not recorded). Some clones in this sample may be carry-over from other donors' samples.

This clonotype was recorded many times. The rearrangement links TRBV7-2 to TRBJ1-2; D not certain. The CDR3 loop spans 13 amino acids. V was cut by 1 base and J by 5 bases, with 8 bases left in between. CDR1 and CDR2 from the germline V gene are SGHTA and FQGNSA. CDR3 amino acids: CASSLGDKYGYTF. CDR3 coding DNA: TGTGCCAGCAGCTTAGGGGATAAGTATGGCTACACCTTC.

There are many counts of this clonotype. This rearrangement joins TRBV27 to TRBJ2-3, with 13 positions matching TRBD2. V dropped 5 bases and J dropped 2; count of bases not matched to a gene: 7. There are 17 residues in the CDR3. Germline assignment: CDR1 MNHEY and CDR2 SMNVEV (reference sequence). CDR3 in amino acids: CASSVLGTSGTTDTQYF. In DNA form, the CDR3 reads TGTGCCAGCAGTGTATTAGGGACTAGCGGGACCACAGATACGCAGTATTTT.

The genes are TRBV9 and TRBJ1-1; possible D gene TRBD1, 5 bases. The CDR3 length is 15 residues. V lost 3 bases to trimming and J lost 4 bases, with 16 bases between them. Germline CDR1 is SGDLS and CDR2 is YYNGEE. The CDR3 nucleotides are TGTGCCAGCAGCGCCAATAGTGGGGGGGGCACTGAAGCTTTCTTT. Amino acid sequence: CASSANSGGGTEAFF.

DNA of the CDR3: TGTGCCACCTTGTGGGGGGCGCAAGGCACAGATACGCAGTATTTT. It codes for CATLWGAQGTDTQYF. The chain joins TRBV7-9 to TRBJ2-3; D could derive from TRBD1 or TRBD2 (6 bases each). V was clipped by 10 bases and J by 1 base, with 18 bases between them. The CDR3 is 15 amino acids. CDR1 SEHNR and CDR2 FQNEAQ come from the germline V gene (reference sequence).

This clonotype was seen a handful of times. The V gene is TRBV7-8, the J gene TRBJ1-1; D not certain. CDR3 length: 12 residues. Per germline, CDR1 SGHVS and CDR2 FQNEAQ. Trimming took 1 base from V and 8 from J, leaving 8 bases between them. The CDR3 DNA is TGTGCCAGCAGCTTAGGAATGGAGGAAGCTTTCTTT. Amino acid sequence: CASSLGMEEAFF.

In its sample, this clonotype was seen a few times. The CDR3, as DNA: TGTGCCAGTATGTCAGAAGCGGGGGCCAAGGAGCAGTTCTTC. This translates into CASMSEAGAKEQFF. The genes are TRBV7-8 and TRBJ2-1; 8 bases line up with TRBD2. The germline gives CDR1 SGHVS, CDR2 FQNEAQ. V lost 9 bases and J lost 10; bases outside the gene matches: 14. The CDR3 extends over 14 amino acids. Using reference TRBV7-8 and TRBJ2-1 for the parts outside the CDR3, the full variable domain is GAGVSQSPRYKVAKRGQDVALRCDPISGHVSLFWYQQALGQGPEFLTYFQNEAQLDKSGLPSDRFFAERPEGSVSTLKIQRTQQEDSAVYLCASMSEAGAKEQFFGPGTRLTVL.

The chain carries TRBV20-1 and TRBJ2-1; TRBD2 agrees at 8 bases. This CDR3 is built from 14 residues. Germline V CDR1 and CDR2: DFQATT, SNEGSKA (reference sequence). Trimming removed 3 bases from V and 9 bases from J; junction bases left unmatched: 10. CDR3 sequence reads: CSARERGIPSEQFF. Here the CDR3 DNA reads TGCAGTGCTAGGGAGCGGGGGATCCCCAGTGAGCAGTTCTTC.

Regarding this clonotype: Germline is not matched at one junction end, which may reflect a read error. CDR3: CASAPPGRRNYSYTF. The CDR3 DNA is TGTGCTAGTGCCCCGCCGGGACGGAGAAACTATAGCTACACCTTC. The chain has TRBV12-5 and TRBJ1-2; D is possibly TRBD1 (5 bases). This CDR3 is built from 15 residues. Germline CDR1 LGHNT, CDR2 FRNRAP.

The rearrangement joins TRBV19 to TRBJ2-2; 10 bases align to TRBD1. CDR1 and CDR2 from the germline V gene are LNHDA and SQIVND (reference sequence). V was clipped by 4 bases and J by 4 bases; unmatched bases: 9. The CDR3 is 17 residues long. The CDR3 here is CASSNWDRGSATGELFF. Here the CDR3 DNA reads TGTGCCAGTAGTAACTGGGACAGGGGCTCGGCCACCGGGGAGCTGTTTTTT.

In this sample, this clonotype turned up a few times. The chain is built from TRBV19 and TRBJ2-2; a weak D match, TRBD1 (7 bases). This CDR3 has 15 amino acids. Trimming shortened V by 10 bases and J by 7 bases, and 22 bases separated the two germline ends. CDR1 LNHDA and CDR2 SQIVND come from the germline V gene (reference sequence). The CDR3 nucleotides read TGTGCCACTGGCGGGACAGCCGAACATGGCGGGGAGCTGTTTTTT. It specifies CATGGTAEHGGELFF.

This clonotype turned up a few times. The rearrangement links TRBV19 to TRBJ1-5; perhaps TRBD1 as D (6 bases). CDR1 is LNHDA and CDR2 is SQIVND in the germline V gene (reference sequence). There are 15 residues in the CDR3. V was clipped by 5 bases and J by 1 base, with 12 bases between them. CDR3: CASSFWTASNQPQHF. CDR3 coding DNA: TGTGCCAGTAGTTTCTGGACAGCGAGCAATCAGCCCCAGCATTTT.

This clonotype came up once. This clone may be a read error of a much larger clone one base away. The chain carries TRBV7-2 and TRBJ2-1, with TRBD1 matching 10 bases. There are 15 residues in the CDR3. Germline V gives CDR1 SGHTA, CDR2 FQGNSA. The CDR3: CANSHQDRGYYEQFF. The CDR3 nucleotides read TGTGCCAACAGCCACCAGGACAGGGGGTACTATGAGCAGTTCTTC.

J is TRBJ2-3 and V is TRBV4-1; D is possibly TRBD1 (5 bases). The V end lost 2 bases, the J end lost 4 bases, and 13 bases lay between the germline ends. CDR1 and CDR2 from the germline V gene are MGHRA and YSYEKL. This CDR3 region has 15 residues. CDR3 nucleotides: TGCGCCAGCAGCCAATTGGCAGGGCGCCCAGATACGCAGTATTTT. As protein: CASSQLAGRPDTQYF.

This clonotype was detected only a few times. The chain links TRBV27 to TRBJ1-2; a weak D match, TRBD1 (5 bases). CDR3 length equals 16 residues. The V end was cut by 3 bases, the J end by 0 bases, with 14 bases between. The germline gives CDR1 MNHEY, CDR2 SMNVEV (reference sequence). CDR3 sequence (DNA): TGTGCCAGCAGTTTCCAGGGATCAGGAGCTAACTATGGCTACACCTTC. This codes for CASSFQGSGANYGYTF.

This clonotype was detected a few times. V is TRBV4-1 and J is TRBJ2-3; weak D call: TRBD2 (7 bases). The germline gives CDR1 MGHRA, CDR2 YSYEKL. With 0 bases removed from V and 0 bases from J, the gap between germline ends came to 10 bases. CDR3 length: 16 amino acids. CDR3 in amino acids: CASSQEGGASTDTQYF. CDR3 nucleotides: TGCGCCAGCAGCCAAGAGGGGGGGGCGAGCACAGATACGCAGTATTTT.

This clonotype occurred a few times. This rearrangement joins TRBV6-2 or TRBV6-3 to TRBJ2-3; 7 bases are shared with TRBD2. Germline V lookup: CDR1 MNHEY, CDR2 SVGEGT. CDR3 length: 15 residues. J was trimmed by 5 bases and V by 6 bases; bases with no gene match: 11. CDR3 DNA: TGTGCCAGCAGCCGGACTAGTGGGGGAATAGATACGCAGTATTTT. Its translation is CASSRTSGGIDTQYF.

This chain uses TRBV5-1 with TRBJ1-1; unclear D gene. Germline V gene sequence: CDR1 SGHRS, CDR2 YFSETQ. The CDR3 is made up of 15 amino acids. Trimming stripped 0 bases from V and 4 bases from J, with 13 bases between. CDR3 amino acids: CASSLAAFGSTEAFF. The DNA for the CDR3 is TGCGCCAGCAGCTTGGCCGCTTTCGGGAGCACTGAAGCTTTCTTT.

Here the CDR3 reads CATARGTGGDEAFF. The DNA for the CDR3 is TGTGCCACCGCAAGAGGGACAGGGGGCGATGAAGCTTTCTTT. This chain links TRBV15 with TRBJ1-1, with 12 bases lining up with TRBD1. The germline gives CDR1 LNHNV, CDR2 YYDKDF (reference sequence). The CDR3 is 14 residues long. V gave up 8 bases and J gave up 7 bases; unmatched junction bases: 8.

The chain is built from TRBV3-1 and TRBJ2-3; D is unresolved. CDR3 length equals 15 residues. The V gene's germline CDR1 is LGHDT and CDR2 YNNKEL (reference sequence). V was clipped by 0 bases and J by 6 bases, with 13 bases between them. The CDR3 here is CASSQDVGATDTQYF. DNA for the CDR3: TGTGCCAGCAGCCAAGATGTCGGTGCCACGGATACGCAGTATTTT.

The CDR3 DNA reads TGTGCCAGCAGTGAAGCGCGCAGGGTTGGAGGCTACACCTTC. Translated, it gives CASSEARRVGGYTF. The chain combines TRBV6-1 with TRBJ1-2; D may be TRBD1 (5 bases). The V gene lost 0 bases and the J gene lost 8 bases, with 13 bases spanning the gap. In germline, CDR1 is MNHNS, CDR2 SASEGT. There are 14 residues in the CDR3.

This clonotype was counted a few times. Here the CDR3 DNA reads TGTGCCAGCACCCTAGGGACTAGCGGGGGGGAGACCCAGTACTTC. This gives the protein CASTLGTSGGETQYF. The chain combines TRBV12-3 or TRBV12-4 with TRBJ2-5; 15 bases align to TRBD2. V gave up 7 bases and J gave up 5 bases; unmatched junction bases: 5. CDR3 size: 15 residues.

The chain joins TRBV7-9 to TRBJ2-1; 7 nucleotides align to TRBD2. Germline V gives CDR1 SEHNR, CDR2 FQNEAQ (reference sequence). The CDR3 extends over 15 amino acids. V shed 7 bases and J 6 bases; nucleotides not matched to a gene: 12. The CDR3: CASTEPGRAGNEQFF. The CDR3 DNA reads TGTGCCAGCACCGAACCAGGGAGGGCGGGCAATGAGCAGTTCTTC.

The J gene is TRBJ1-4, the V gene TRBV4-1, with D possibly being TRBD1 (5 bases). Between the trimmed V and J ends, which lost 10 bases and 7 bases, there was a span of 22 bases. This CDR3 has 15 residues. Germline V gives CDR1 MGHRA, CDR2 YSYEKL. This CDR3 is CATHGEGDFGEKLFF. The CDR3 DNA is TGCGCCACCCACGGGGAAGGGGATTTTGGTGAAAAACTGTTTTTT.

Only a few counts were recorded for this clonotype. The rearrangement links TRBV7-9 to TRBJ2-3; 11 bases line up with TRBD2. After removal of 6 bases from V and 5 bases from J, the junction contained 10 bases not matched to a gene. The CDR3 sequence is 16 residues long. Germline CDR1 is SEHNR and CDR2 is FQNEAQ (reference sequence). For the CDR3, the DNA is TGTGCCAGCAGTTCCACACTAGCGGGGGACAGAGATACGCAGTATTTT. This translates into CASSSTLAGDRDTQYF.

The chain is built from TRBV2 and TRBJ2-7; possible D gene TRBD2, 6 bases. The V gene's germline CDR1 is SNHLY and CDR2 FYNNEI. The CDR3 is 13 residues long. Trimming stripped 10 bases from V and 0 bases from J, with 13 bases between. Here the CDR3 reads CAIPRTTSYEQYV. CDR3 DNA: TGTGCCATCCCCCGGACTACCTCCTACGAGCAGTACGTC.

The J gene is TRBJ2-2, the V gene TRBV5-6, with TRBD1 as a possible D gene (5 bases). The CDR3 is made up of 15 amino acids. V was pared by 1 base and J by 4 bases, with 11 bases between. Germline V gives CDR1 SGHDT, CDR2 YYEEEE. Here the CDR3 reads CASSLKDTLTGELFF. In DNA, the CDR3 is TGTGCCAGCAGCTTGAAGGACACCCTCACCGGGGAGCTGTTTTTT.